The T cell receptor (beta chain) described here comes from a study of untreated major depressive disorder. Every depressed patient was matched in pairs with a non-depressed control on sex, age, current smoking status and body mass index. Blood, approximately 30 ml, was drawn into EDTA tubes. Roughly 95% CD4+ purity was typical by flow cytometry. TCRdb keeps only in-frame clones here, not all; method: immunoSEQ multiplex PCR. This table has almost 20,000 clones, about 85% appearing once. The TCR comes from a woman younger than 45 in good health. Sequencing was performed on CD4+ T cells from PBMCs.

CDR3 amino acids: CASSLVVSSYEQYF. The CDR3, as DNA: TGCGCCAGCAGCTTGGTCGTTAGTTCCTACGAGCAGTACTTC. The rearrangement links TRBV5-1 to TRBJ2-7; no definite D call. The V end was cut by 0 bases, the J end by 1 base, with 8 bases between. From germline, CDR1 is SGHRS and CDR2 YFSETQ. The CDR3 consists of 14 residues.